This TCR beta chain was identified in a study of T cells in Graves' hyperthyroidism and ophthalmopathy. This clonotype has a count of ten or more. The TCR beta CDR3 regions underwent amplification using RNA transcripts as the source. When the TCR CDR3 underwent first-round RT-PCR, the HTBI primer set was used. TCRdb analysed the multiplex PCR reads with MiXCR anew, one entry per CDR3 protein. The sample has 37,000 or so distinct CDR3 sequences; roughly 52% are singletons. Sequencing was carried out using blood. The TCR was taken from a man between 40 and 49 years old with Graves' ophthalmopathy.

CDR3 protein: CASSSGHPNEQYF. CDR3 DNA: TGTGCCAGCAGTTCAGGACACCCTAACGAGCAGTACTTC. The V call is TRBV28, the J call TRBJ2-7; possible D gene TRBD1, 5 bases. V was cut by 4 bases and J by 5 bases, with 12 bases left in between. This CDR3 region has 13 residues. Germline CDR1 and CDR2: MDHEN and SYDVKM.